The 22 T cell receptor beta chains presented below share a single source sample, sequenced in a study of T cell responses to AZD1222 COVID-19 vaccine. TCRdb's table, derived via immunoSEQ multiplex PCR, lists solely in-frame clones and lacks some. Here the sample spans fewer than 120,000 clones, roughly 92% being singletons. Material: peripheral blood, obtained 28 days after the second AZD1222 dose. Receptors were obtained from an adult who received the AZD1222 COVID-19 vaccine.

Here the CDR3 reads CASSYSTAYGYTF. The CDR3 DNA is TGTGCCAGCAGTTACTCGACGGCCTATGGCTACACCTTC. This chain uses TRBV6-6 with TRBJ1-2; D ambiguous. The CDR3 runs 13 residues. V lost 0 bases and J 4 bases, leaving 6 bases between the germline ends. The germline V gene has CDR1 MNHNY and CDR2 SVGAGI (reference sequence).

The rearrangement joins TRBV6-5 to TRBJ2-7; D perhaps matches TRBD2 (5 bases). This CDR3 has 15 residues. CDR1 MNHEY and CDR2 SVGAGI come from the germline V gene. Trimming stripped 3 bases from V and 3 bases from J, with 15 bases between. CDR3 sequence (DNA): TGTGCCAGCAGTTATTCGAGGGCAGGAGACTACGAGCAGTACTTC. It translates to CASSYSRAGDYEQYF.

This chain uses TRBV5-4 with TRBJ1-2; the D gene is possibly TRBD1 (5 bases). V was shortened by 5 bases and J by 6 bases, with 20 bases between the two germline ends. Germline CDR1 and CDR2: SGHNT and YYREEE (reference sequence). CDR3 length: 15 residues. This CDR3 is CASSRRALLGDGYTF. CDR3 nucleotides: TGTGCCAGCAGTCGTCGGGCACTATTGGGGGATGGCTACACCTTC.

The chain combines TRBV10-3 with TRBJ1-4; D unresolved. CDR1 and CDR2 from the germline V gene are ENHRY and SYGVKD. V was pared by 11 bases and J by 4 bases, with 14 bases between. CDR3 size: 13 residues. The CDR3: CAVTAGFNEKLFF. In DNA form, the CDR3 reads TGTGCCGTGACCGCGGGTTTTAATGAAAAACTGTTTTTT.

This clone occurred a few times. J is TRBJ1-6 and V is TRBV11-2; D may be TRBD1 (5 bases). CDR1 and CDR2 (germline): SGHAT, FQNNGV. V lost 1 base, J lost 3 bases, and 13 bases lay in between. The CDR3 loop spans 17 amino acids. In DNA, the CDR3 is TGTGCCAGCAGCTTAGCCCCCCCCCAGGGCTATAATTCACCCCTCCACTTT. Translated: CASSLAPPQGYNSPLHF. Full variable domain (rest looked up from reference TRBV11-2 and TRBJ1-6): EAGVAQSPRYKIIEKRQSVAFWCNPISGHATLYWYQQILGQGPKLLIQFQNNGVVDDSQLPKDRFSAERLKGVDSTLKIQPAKLEDSAVYLCASSLAPPQGYNSPLHFGNGTRLTVT.

This clone was seen only a few times. The J gene is TRBJ2-7, the V gene TRBV3-1 (or the pseudogene TRBV3-2), with TRBD1 as a possible D gene (5 bases). CDR1 and CDR2 from the germline V gene are LGHDT and YNNKEL (reference sequence). The CDR3 extends over 13 amino acids. Trimming stripped 5 bases from V and 7 bases from J, with 15 bases between. Here the CDR3 reads CASSGSDRGEQYF. DNA of the CDR3: TGTGCCAGCAGCGGATCCGACAGAGGAGAGCAGTACTTC.

This chain links TRBV7-9 with TRBJ2-5; 10 positions agree with TRBD2. J was trimmed by 4 bases and V by 6 bases; bases with no gene match: 2. Germline assignment: CDR1 SEHNR and CDR2 FQNEAQ (reference sequence). This CDR3 region has 13 residues. The CDR3 is CASSLAGAETQYF. CDR3 nucleotides: TGTGCCAGCAGTCTAGCGGGGGCAGAGACCCAGTACTTC.

The J gene is TRBJ2-1, the V gene TRBV7-9; 12 bases align to TRBD2. This CDR3 comprises 16 residues. Trimming took 5 bases from V and 4 from J; bases not matched to a gene: 6. Per the germline V gene, CDR1 is SEHNR and CDR2 is FQNEAQ (reference sequence). As DNA, the CDR3 is TGTGCCAGCAGCCCCACTAGCGGGGGGACGTACAATGAGCAGTTCTTC. Amino acids: CASSPTSGGTYNEQFF.

This clone was detected only a few times. The chain joins TRBV7-9 to TRBJ1-2, with a tentative D call TRBD1 (5 bases). Germline CDR1 and CDR2: SEHNR and FQNEAQ (reference sequence). Trimming removed 4 bases from V and 6 bases from J, with 12 bases in between. CDR3 length: 13 residues. The CDR3 nucleotides read TGTGCCAGCAGCTATCGGGGGATCCATGGCTACACCTTC. Translation gives CASSYRGIHGYTF. Combining the CDR3 with reference TRBV7-9 and TRBJ1-2 gives the whole variable domain DTGVSQNPRHKITKRGQNVTFRCDPISEHNRLYWYRQTLGQGPEFLTYFQNEAQLEKSRLLSDRFSAERPKGSFSTLEIQRTEQGDSAMYLCASSYRGIHGYTFGSGTRLTVV.

This rearrangement joins TRBV5-1 to TRBJ2-7, with 8 bases fitting TRBD2. After removal of 4 bases from V and 6 bases from J, the junction contained 9 bases not matched to a gene. This CDR3 has 14 residues. The germline V gene has CDR1 SGHRS and CDR2 YFSETQ. CDR3 nucleotides: TGCGCCAGCAGCCCCACCGCAGGACTAGCCGAGCAGTACTTC. Its protein is CASSPTAGLAEQYF.

This CDR3 is CASSQGTSGAETQYF. The CDR3 coding sequence is TGTGCCAGCAGCCAAGGGACTAGCGGGGCTGAGACCCAGTACTTC. J is TRBJ2-5 and V is TRBV3-1 (or the pseudogene TRBV3-2), with TRBD2 identical over 12 bases. The CDR3 runs to 15 residues. Germline V gene lookup returns CDR1 LGHDT and CDR2 YNNKEL (reference sequence). V gave up 1 base and J gave up 5 bases; unmatched junction bases: 2.

The rearrangement links TRBV28 to TRBJ1-4; no clear D gene. The CDR3 covers 14 residues. Per germline, CDR1 MDHEN and CDR2 SYDVKM. V was cut by 5 bases and J by 8 bases, with 15 bases left in between. CDR3 DNA sequence: TGTGCCAGCAGTCCTCCGGGCCCACCGGAAAAACTGTTTTTT. Translation: CASSPPGPPEKLFF.

V is TRBV6-5 and J is TRBJ1-5; the D is unclear. In germline, CDR1 is MNHEY, CDR2 SVGAGI. This CDR3 spans 14 amino acids. With 9 bases removed from V and 6 bases from J, the gap between germline ends came to 18 bases. CDR3 in DNA: TGTGCCAGACCGAAAAAGGTCGGGAGTCAGCCCCAGCATTTT. Protein: CARPKKVGSQPQHF.

Of note for this clone: This specimen includes other DNA sequences encoding the same CDR3. The chain links TRBV6-5 to TRBJ1-6, with unresolved D. V lost 8 bases, J lost 9 bases, and 8 bases lay in between. This CDR3 is built from 11 residues. CDR1 and CDR2 from the germline V gene are MNHEY and SVGAGI. CDR3 in DNA: TGTGCCAGCGGCAGTGTTTCACCCCTCCACTTT. Translated, it gives CASGSVSPLHF.

V gene TRBV3-1 (or the pseudogene TRBV3-2) combines with J gene TRBJ2-5; 7 bases fit TRBD2. The CDR3 is 17 residues long. The J segment lost 5 bases and the V segment lost 0 bases, leaving 12 bases of the junction unmatched. Germline V gives CDR1 LGHDT, CDR2 YNNKEL (reference sequence). The CDR3: CASSQDVPGGYGETQYF. In nucleotides, the CDR3 is TGTGCCAGCAGCCAAGACGTCCCCGGGGGGTATGGGGAGACCCAGTACTTC.

The V gene is TRBV9, the J gene TRBJ1-2; a weak D match, TRBD1 (5 bases). In germline, CDR1 is SGDLS, CDR2 YYNGEE. Trimming took 0 bases from V and 4 from J, leaving 10 bases between them. There are 14 residues in the CDR3. CDR3 residues: CASSVGTGGYGYTF. The CDR3 coding sequence is TGTGCCAGCAGCGTAGGAACAGGTGGCTATGGCTACACCTTC.

This sequence joins TRBV5-1 and TRBJ2-3; maybe TRBD1 (6 bases). CDR1 and CDR2 (germline): SGHRS, YFSETQ. The germline V and J ends were trimmed by 7 bases and 6 bases, with 15 bases remaining between them. The CDR3 loop spans 13 amino acids. The CDR3 DNA sequence: TGCGCCAGCGCGAGGGGGTTCAGGGATACGCAGTATTTT. This translates into CASARGFRDTQYF.

The DNA of the CDR3 is TGTGCCACCAGTGACTCCTCCTACAATGAGCAGTTCTTC. Translated, it gives CATSDSSYNEQFF. The chain employs TRBV24-1 and TRBJ2-1; unclear D gene. V lost 4 bases, J lost 0 bases, and 3 bases lay in between. From germline, CDR1 is KGHDR and CDR2 SFDVKD. The CDR3 totals 13 residues.

This chain connects TRBV5-1 to TRBJ1-1; weak D call: TRBD1 (5 bases). Germline V gene sequence: CDR1 SGHRS, CDR2 YFSETQ. Between the trimmed V and J ends, which lost 0 bases and 9 bases, there was a span of 9 bases. This CDR3 has 12 amino acids. CDR3 in DNA: TGCGCCAGCAGCTTGGGACAGACAAAAGCTTTCTTT. Translation: CASSLGQTKAFF.

This chain connects TRBV5-1 to TRBJ1-5; 8 positions match TRBD1. J lost 2 bases, V lost 4 bases, and 11 bases had no gene match. From germline, CDR1 is SGHRS and CDR2 YFSETQ. The CDR3 loop spans 17 amino acids. CDR3 sequence reads: CASSRTGSVHGNQPQHF. CDR3 nucleotides: TGCGCCAGCAGCCGGACAGGGTCGGTGCATGGCAATCAGCCCCAGCATTTT.

This clone has a single count. V usage is TRBV6-5 and J usage is TRBJ2-7, with TRBD1 matching over 7 bases. The CDR3 has 14 residues. V was pared by 5 bases and J by 2 bases, with 6 bases of the junction left unmatched. The germline V gene has CDR1 MNHEY and CDR2 SVGAGI. The CDR3 sequence is CASSNRGKAYEQYF. The CDR3 DNA follows: TGTGCCAGCAGTAACAGGGGTAAAGCCTACGAGCAGTACTTC.

The rearrangement joins TRBV5-1 to TRBJ2-1; 13 bases line up with TRBD2. Per the germline V gene, CDR1 is SGHRS and CDR2 is YFSETQ. The CDR3 covers 15 residues. The V gene end was trimmed by 0 bases and the J gene end by 6 bases; junction bases not matched to a gene: 0. The CDR3 spells CASSLGLAGGNEQFF. The CDR3 DNA reads TGCGCCAGCAGCTTGGGACTAGCGGGGGGCAATGAGCAGTTCTTC.